The subject of this entry is one TCR beta chain. What it recognizes is unknown. The entry originates in a study of cytomegalovirus exposure and HLA in healthy donors. Study-wide background: Earlier, roughly 180 million T cells were analyzed, and 90 million to 120 million unique TCR beta sequences were found among them. Regarding the study as a whole: A later look showed TCR association rates differing by HLA locus, highest for DRB1 and lowest for HLA-C.

Healthy bone marrow donors supplied every sample. The donors, nominally healthy at sampling, likely had unrecorded immune exposures. It was with 60 Vbeta and 13 Jbeta primers that the PCR ran. Produced via immunoSEQ multiplex PCR; TCRdb's table is partial and in-frame only. In the table there are 150,000 or so clones, roughly 80% of which are singletons. Sequences were obtained from PBMCs. The receptor's source is a man aged 25 to 45 in good health and CMV-seronegative.

Written as DNA, the CDR3 is TGTGCCAGCAGAGAAGCGGCCAATGAGCAGTTCTTC. Its translation is CASREAANEQFF. The V and J genes are TRBV27 and TRBJ2-1, with D possibly TRBD2 on 5 matching bases. Germline loops: CDR1 MNHEY, CDR2 SMNVEV (reference sequence). The CDR3 sequence is 12 residues long. V was shortened by 6 bases and J by 6 bases, with 9 bases between the two germline ends.